The sequence of this T cell receptor beta chain was determined in a study of blood T cell repertoires in COVID-19. Across the study: Sites across the United States, Italy and Spain contributed samples from acute and convalescent COVID-19. Sample material is recorded as cDNA or gDNA derived from T cells, B-cell-depleted T cells, or PBMCs.

Per the original data handling: Reference gene primer amplification gave estimated nucleated cell counts. TCRdb's copy holds only in-frame clones and misses some; the assay was immunoSEQ multiplex PCR. Clonal size and the V and J genes are those of that table, whereas D and trimming came from the DNA. The sample contains more than 300,000 clones, roughly 90% of which appear only once. The V gene lost 7 bases and the J gene lost 7 bases, with 9 bases spanning the gap. Germline-derived CDR1 and CDR2 are SGDLS and YYNGEE. This CDR3 comprises 12 residues. J is TRBJ1-6 and V is TRBV9; TRBD1 might be the D (5 bases). The specimen sequenced was PBMCs or T cells enriched from blood (not recorded which). This clonotype was sampled from a woman in her thirties who had recovered from COVID-19. CDR3 in amino acids: CASGTLNSPLHF. The DNA for the CDR3 is TGTGCCAGCGGGACTTTGAATTCACCCCTCCACTTT.